At least ten counts were recorded for the clone carrying this T cell receptor (beta chain). Via MiXCR, TCRdb re-called the PCR reads, giving one row per CDR3 protein. The table lists 85,000 to 120,000 distinct CDR3 sequences, roughly 51% of them singletons. This sample stems from a study of CDR3 diversity in severe acne. Germline V CDR1 and CDR2: MGHDK, SYGVNS. The CDR3 has 13 amino acids. Trimming stripped 6 bases from V and 11 bases from J, with 14 bases between. The source material was blood. V is TRBV25-1 and J is TRBJ1-6, with TRBD1 as a possible D gene (5 bases). The sequence derives from a male donor with acne. The chain's CDR3 is CASSIGAGTPLHF. The CDR3 nucleotides are TGTGCCAGCAGCATCGGGGCTGGAACACCCCTCCACTTT.